This T cell receptor (beta chain) was sequenced in a study of PD-1 blockade in classical Hodgkin lymphoma (TCRdb year 2020). Describing the broader study: Nivolumab dosing was 3 mg/kg intravenously every 2 weeks, continuing until either disease progression or unacceptable toxicity. To define a peripheral blood immune signature of response to PD-1 blockade in classical Hodgkin lymphoma, the study combined TCR beta sequencing with CyTOF. Points the paper makes about the study in general: The study was limited to a single clinical trial cohort, and causes of repertoire differences, possibly disease activity or prior therapy, remained undefined. Lower diversity was seen in patients whose nivolumab began less than 1 year after ASCT, and these patients were left out of later analyses so that immune reconstitution would not confound the results. CD4+ but not CD8+ TCR diversity rose significantly by C4D1 (p=0.0027 vs p=0.16), most apparent in complete responders (p=0.02). Among trial patients, those achieving complete response had baseline diversity similar to that of newly diagnosed patients, while diversity was significantly lower in partial responders and progressors. Baseline TCR diversity was reported to be lower in newly diagnosed patients than in healthy donors, and even lower in relapsed/refractory patients.

Trimming at the junction amounts to 4 bases on V and 8 bases on J, and the germline ends lie 14 bases apart. The CDR3 contains 14 residues, cysteine and phenylalanine counted. Of the read, only the CDR3 DNA is kept; its 42 bases are in frame from base 1. As encoded in the germline V gene (reference sequence), CDR1 is LNHNV while CDR2 is YYDKDF. Per the publication, the time point label means: cycle 2 day 1 (C2D1) of nivolumab. All trial patients had relapsed after autologous stem cell transplantation, with cohorts A, B and C differing in prior brentuximab vedotin exposure. The trial cohort comprised about 60 patients with relapsed/refractory classical Hodgkin lymphoma whose best overall responses were complete response, partial response or progressive disease. Trial patients were treated with single-agent nivolumab in the multi-cohort phase II CheckMate 205 trial. An independent review committee assessed best overall response using the 2007 International Working Group response criteria. Trial PBMCs were obtained immediately prior to nivolumab initiation (C1D1) and on therapy at cycle 2 day 1 and cycle 4 day 1. Peripheral blood was collected in 8 mL Vacutainer Cell Preparation Tubes, from which PBMCs were isolated by centrifugation and then cryopreserved.

Genomic DNA was isolated using the Qiagen DNeasy kit from unsorted PBMCs as well as from negatively selected CD4+ and CD8+ fractions. TCR beta CDR3 regions were subjected to amplification by immunoSEQ multiplex PCR with primers that anneal to V and J segments. A synthetic immune receptor repertoire was used to minimize amplification bias, and any residual bias was removed computationally once sequencing was done. The authors processed their data as follows. Repertoire diversity was quantified as the Shannon entropy index using custom Python scripts. Unsorted, CD4+ and CD8+ repertoires were examined separately, except in combined analyses, for which CD4+ and CD8+ sequences were merged in silico. A clone counted as expanded when the clone's frequency after treatment rose at least 2-fold relative to C1D1, and clones undetected at baseline were given a pseudocount of 0.5. Singleton clones were defined as clones with 0 or 1 copy at C1D1, and non-singleton clones were defined as clones with 2 or more copies. Clones expanded in unsorted samples were labelled as CD4+, CD8+ or unknown by matching protein sequences in sorted samples from the same patient. Diversity changes from C1D1 to C4D1 were tested in paired samples using Wilcoxon tests. The table was pulled from immuneACCESS by TCRdb, which kept in-frame rearrangements only. Such tables lose some clones; where checked, under half of the loss comes from unresolved V genes, and the rest has no known cause. The V and J calls and the clone size are those of that table, but D and trimming were determined from the DNA. This sample holds approximately 59,000 clones; around 93% were observed only once. The ten most abundant clones make up 8% to 13% of the sample.

Remarks on this clone: Which antigen it targets is not known. Qualities for individual bases were not recorded, and no much larger clone is one base off.

This clonotype was sampled from a human donor with classical Hodgkin lymphoma. The specimen comprised peripheral blood mononuclear cells (PBMCs), sampled before the second cycle of nivolumab. The chain couples TRBV15 to TRBJ1-4, with no confident D gene call. The CDR3 here reads CATSIRNVGEKLFF. The DNA is as follows: TGTGCCACCAGCATCCGCAATGTAGGGGAAAAACTGTTTTTT.